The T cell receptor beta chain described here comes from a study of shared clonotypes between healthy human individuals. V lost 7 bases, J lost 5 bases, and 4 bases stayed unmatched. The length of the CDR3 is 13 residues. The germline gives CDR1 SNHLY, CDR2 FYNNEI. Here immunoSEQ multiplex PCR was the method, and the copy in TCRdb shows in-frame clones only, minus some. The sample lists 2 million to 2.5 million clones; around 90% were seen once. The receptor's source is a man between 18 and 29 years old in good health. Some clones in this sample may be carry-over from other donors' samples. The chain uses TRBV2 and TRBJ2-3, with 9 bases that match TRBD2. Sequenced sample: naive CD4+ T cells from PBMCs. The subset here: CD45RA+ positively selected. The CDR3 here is CASKRGAGDTQYF. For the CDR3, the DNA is TGTGCCAGCAAGCGGGGGGCGGGAGATACGCAGTATTTT.